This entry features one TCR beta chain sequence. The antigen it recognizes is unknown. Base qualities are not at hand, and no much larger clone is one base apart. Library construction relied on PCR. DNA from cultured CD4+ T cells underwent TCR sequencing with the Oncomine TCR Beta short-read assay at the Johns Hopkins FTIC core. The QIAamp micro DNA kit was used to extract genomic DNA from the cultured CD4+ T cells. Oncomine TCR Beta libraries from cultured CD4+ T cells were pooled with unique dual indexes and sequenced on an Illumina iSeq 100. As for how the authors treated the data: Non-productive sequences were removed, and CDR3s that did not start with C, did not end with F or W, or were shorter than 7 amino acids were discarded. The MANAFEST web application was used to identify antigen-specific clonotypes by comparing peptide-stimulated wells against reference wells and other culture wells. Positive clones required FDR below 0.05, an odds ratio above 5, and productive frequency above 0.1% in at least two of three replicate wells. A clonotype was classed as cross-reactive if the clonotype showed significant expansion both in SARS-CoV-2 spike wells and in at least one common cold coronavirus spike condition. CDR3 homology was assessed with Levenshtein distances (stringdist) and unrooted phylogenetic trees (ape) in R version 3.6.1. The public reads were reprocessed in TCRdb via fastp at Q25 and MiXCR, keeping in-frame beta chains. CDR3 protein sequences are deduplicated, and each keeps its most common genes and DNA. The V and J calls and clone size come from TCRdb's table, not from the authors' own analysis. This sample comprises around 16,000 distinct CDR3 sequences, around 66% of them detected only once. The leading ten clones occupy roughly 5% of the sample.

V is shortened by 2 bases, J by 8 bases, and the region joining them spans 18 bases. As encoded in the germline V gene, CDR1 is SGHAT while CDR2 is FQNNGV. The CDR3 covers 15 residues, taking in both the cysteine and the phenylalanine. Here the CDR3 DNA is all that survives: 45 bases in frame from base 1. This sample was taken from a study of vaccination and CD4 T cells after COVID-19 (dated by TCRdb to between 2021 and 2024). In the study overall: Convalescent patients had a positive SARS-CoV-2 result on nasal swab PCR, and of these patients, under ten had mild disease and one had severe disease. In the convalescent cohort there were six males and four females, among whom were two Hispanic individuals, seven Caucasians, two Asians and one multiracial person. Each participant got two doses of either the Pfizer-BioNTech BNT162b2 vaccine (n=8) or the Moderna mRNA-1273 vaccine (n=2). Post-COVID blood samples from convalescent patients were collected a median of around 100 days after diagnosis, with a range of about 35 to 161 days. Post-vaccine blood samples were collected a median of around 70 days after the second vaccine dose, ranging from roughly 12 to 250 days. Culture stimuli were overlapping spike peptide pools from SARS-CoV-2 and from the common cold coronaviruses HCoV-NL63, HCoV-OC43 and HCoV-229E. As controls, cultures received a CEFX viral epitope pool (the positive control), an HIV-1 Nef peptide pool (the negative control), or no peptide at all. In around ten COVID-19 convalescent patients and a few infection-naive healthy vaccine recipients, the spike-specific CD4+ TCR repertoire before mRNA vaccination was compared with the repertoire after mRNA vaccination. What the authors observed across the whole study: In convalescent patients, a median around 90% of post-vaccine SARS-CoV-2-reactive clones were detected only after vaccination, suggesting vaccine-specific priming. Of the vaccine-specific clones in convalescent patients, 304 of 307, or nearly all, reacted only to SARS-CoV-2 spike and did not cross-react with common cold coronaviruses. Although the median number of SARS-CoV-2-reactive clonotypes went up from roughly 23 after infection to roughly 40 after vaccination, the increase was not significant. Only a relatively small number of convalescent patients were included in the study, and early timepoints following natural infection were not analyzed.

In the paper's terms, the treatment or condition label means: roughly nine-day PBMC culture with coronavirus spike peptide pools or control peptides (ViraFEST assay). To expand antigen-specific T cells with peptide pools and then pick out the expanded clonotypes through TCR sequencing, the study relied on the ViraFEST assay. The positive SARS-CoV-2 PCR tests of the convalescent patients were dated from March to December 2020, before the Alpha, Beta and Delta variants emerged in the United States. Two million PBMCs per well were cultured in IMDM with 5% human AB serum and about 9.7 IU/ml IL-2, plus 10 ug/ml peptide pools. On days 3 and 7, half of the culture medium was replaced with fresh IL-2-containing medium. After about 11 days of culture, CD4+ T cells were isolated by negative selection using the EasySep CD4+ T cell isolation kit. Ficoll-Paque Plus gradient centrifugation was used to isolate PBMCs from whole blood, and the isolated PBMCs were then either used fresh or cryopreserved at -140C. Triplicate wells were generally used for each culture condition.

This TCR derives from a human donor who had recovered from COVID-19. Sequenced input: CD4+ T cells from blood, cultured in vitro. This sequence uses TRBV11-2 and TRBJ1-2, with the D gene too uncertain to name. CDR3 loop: CASSLIMGGVGGYTF. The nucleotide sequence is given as TGTGCCAGCAGCTTAATTATGGGAGGCGTCGGGGGCTACACCTTC.